The following is a TCR beta chain sequence with its context. Original methodology: Amplification with reference gene primers provided the estimates of nucleated cell counts. Repertoires were generated with immunoSEQ multiplex PCR, while TCRdb's copy carries only in-frame clones and drops some. V and J calls and clone size are given by that table; D and trimming were obtained from the DNA. The table records about 250,000 clones, 83% of them present only once. This entry belongs to a study of blood T cell repertoires in COVID-19. Overall study context: Acute and convalescent COVID-19 specimens originated in the United States, Italy and Spain. PBMCs, B-cell-depleted T cells, or T cells were the source of the cDNA or gDNA that made up the material.

A COVID-19 case was met by exposed participants within 2 weeks before study entry. The germline gives CDR1 SGHVS, CDR2 FNYEAQ. This CDR3 is built from 16 residues. After removal of 3 bases from V and 2 bases from J, the junction contained 9 bases not matched to a gene. The clonotype comes from a woman aged 40 to 50 who had been exposed to COVID-19. The chain is built from TRBV7-6 and TRBJ1-2, with 7 bases fitting TRBD1. Specimen: PBMCs or T cells enriched from blood (not recorded which). Here the CDR3 DNA reads TGTGCCAGCAGCTTGGCAGCAGACAGGGTCAACTATGGCTACACCTTC. This codes for CASSLAADRVNYGYTF.